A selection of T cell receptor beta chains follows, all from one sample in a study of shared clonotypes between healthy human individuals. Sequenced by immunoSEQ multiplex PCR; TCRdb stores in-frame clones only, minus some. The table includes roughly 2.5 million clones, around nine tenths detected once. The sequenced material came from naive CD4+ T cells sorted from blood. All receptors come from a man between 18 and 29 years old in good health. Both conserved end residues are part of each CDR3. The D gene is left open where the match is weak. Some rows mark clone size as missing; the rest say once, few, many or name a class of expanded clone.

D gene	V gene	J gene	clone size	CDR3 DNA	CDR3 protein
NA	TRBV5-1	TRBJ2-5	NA	TGCGCCAGCAGCTTGGCGATGGAGACCCAGTACTTC	CASSLAMETQYF
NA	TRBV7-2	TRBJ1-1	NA	TGTGCCAGCAGCCCGGTCGGGGCCACTGAAGCTTTCTTT	CASSPVGATEAFF
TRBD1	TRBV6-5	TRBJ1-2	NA	TGTGCCAGCAGTCTTGACAGGGGTTACGACGGCTACACCTTC	CASSLDRGYDGYTF
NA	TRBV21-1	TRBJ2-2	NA	TGTGCCAGCAACGGGACAGGGGAAACCGGGGAGCTGTTTTTT	CASNGTGETGELFF
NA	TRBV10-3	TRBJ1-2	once	TGTGCCATCAGTGACCGGTCAGGGTCCGTTAGTGGCTACACCTTC	CAISDRSGSVSGYTF
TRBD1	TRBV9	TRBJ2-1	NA	TGTGCCAGCAGCGTAGGGACAGGGGAATATGAGCAGTTCTTC	CASSVGTGEYEQFF
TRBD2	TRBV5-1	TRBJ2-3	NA	TGCGCCAGCAGCTTGGATAGCGGGGGGGCGAGGGATACGCAGTATTTT	CASSLDSGGARDTQYF
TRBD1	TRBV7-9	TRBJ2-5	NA	TGTGCCAGCAGCCCCGGGGACAGGGGGCAAGAGACCCAGTACTTC	CASSPGDRGQETQYF
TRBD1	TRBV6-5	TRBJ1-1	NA	TGTGCCAGCAGCTCTTCCGGGACAGGGACCACTGAAGCTTTCTTT	CASSSSGTGTTEAFF
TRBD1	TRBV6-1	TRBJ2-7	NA	TGTGCCAGCAGTGAAAGGGACAGGACCTACGAGCAGTACTTC	CASSERDRTYEQYF
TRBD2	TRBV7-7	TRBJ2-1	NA	TGTGCTAGCAGCCCGGGCCCCGGGACTAGCGGGTCGAATAAATACAATGAGCAGTTCTTC	CASSPGPGTSGSNKYNEQFF
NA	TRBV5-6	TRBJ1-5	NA	TGTGCCAGCAGCTTGGCAGGAAATCAGCCCCAGCATTTT	CASSLAGNQPQHF
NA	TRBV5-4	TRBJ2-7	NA	TGTGCCAGCAGCCCTCCTGGTGCCTACGAGCAGTACTTC	CASSPPGAYEQYF
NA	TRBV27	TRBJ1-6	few	TGTGCCAGCAGACAGACAGGACCCCTCCACTTT	CASRQTGPLHF
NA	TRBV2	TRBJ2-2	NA	TGTGCCAGCACGGTGAACACCGGGGAGCTGTTTTTT	CASTVNTGELFF
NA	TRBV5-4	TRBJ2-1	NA	TGTGCCAGCAGCGATGGACCAACGGCCTACAATGAGCAGTTCTTC	CASSDGPTAYNEQFF
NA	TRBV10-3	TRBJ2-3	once	TGTGCCATCAGTGAGGGCGATACGCAGTATTTT	CAISEGDTQYF
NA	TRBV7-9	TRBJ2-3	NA	TGTGCCAGCGGAATAGGGGGAGGCTCCGCAGATACGCAGTATTTT	CASGIGGGSADTQYF
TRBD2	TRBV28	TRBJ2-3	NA	TGTGCCAGCGGGATAGCGGGGATTTTGGATACGCAGTATTTT	CASGIAGILDTQYF
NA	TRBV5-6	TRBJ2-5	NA	TGTGCCAGCAGCTTGGAGATATCAGGGAAAGAGACCCAGTACTTC	CASSLEISGKETQYF
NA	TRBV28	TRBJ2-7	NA	TGTGCCAGCATGAGCCCGGCTCCGAACGAGCAGTACTTC	CASMSPAPNEQYF
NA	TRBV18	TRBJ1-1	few	TGTGCCAGCTCCCCAGACAGGTCGAACACTGAAGCTTTCTTT	CASSPDRSNTEAFF
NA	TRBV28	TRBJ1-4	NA	TGTGCCAGCAGTTTACTGCCCCCCGGAGAAAAACTGTTTTTT	CASSLLPPGEKLFF
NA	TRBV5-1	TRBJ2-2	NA	TGCGCCAGCATGGGCGGGACCCAATACACCGGGGAGCTGTTTTTT	CASMGGTQYTGELFF
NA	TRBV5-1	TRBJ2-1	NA	TGCGCCAGCAGCTTGGCCGGCGGAGCCTACAATGAGCAGTTCTTC	CASSLAGGAYNEQFF
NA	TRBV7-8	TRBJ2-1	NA	TGTGCCAGCAGCTTACTTAGCACATGGCGCAATGAGCAGTTCTTC	CASSLLSTWRNEQFF
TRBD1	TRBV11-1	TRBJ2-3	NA	TGTGCCAGCAGCCCAGGGGGTTGGGCCAGGGACACAGATACGCAGTATTTT	CASSPGGWARDTDTQYF
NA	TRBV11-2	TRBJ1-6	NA	TGTGCCAGCAGCTCCGGTGCAACAGCGTCCTCCTATAATTCACCCCTCCACTTT	CASSSGATASSYNSPLHF
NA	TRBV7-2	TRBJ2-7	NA	TGTGCCAGCAGAGGGATGGGCGAGCAGTACTTC	CASRGMGEQYF
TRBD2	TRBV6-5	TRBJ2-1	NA	TGTGCCAGCAGGAGCGGGAGGGCCTCCTACAATGAGCAGTTCTTC	CASRSGRASYNEQFF
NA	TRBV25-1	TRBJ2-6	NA	TGTGCCAGCAGTGAAGCTCACCCTGGGGCCAACGTCCTGACTTTC	CASSEAHPGANVLTF
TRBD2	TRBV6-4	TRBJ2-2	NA	TGTGCCAGCAGGCGGCCCGGCGGGAGCGCTATTGTGGAGCTGTTTTTT	CASRRPGGSAIVELFF
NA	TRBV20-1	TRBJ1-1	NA	TGCAGTGCTAGACGGAGCACTGAAGCTTTCTTT	CSARRSTEAFF